This entry lists 8 T cell receptor beta chains sequenced from one sample in a study of T cells after yellow fever vaccination. TCRdb called the 5' RACE reads again in MiXCR, with one record for every CDR3 protein. The sample carries around 100,000 distinct CDR3 sequences, approximately 8.4% recorded once. The material sequenced was CD8+ T cells sorted from PBMCs, taken 45 days after the yellow fever booster vaccination. The receptors derive from a man aged 25 to 45 who received the YFV17D yellow fever vaccine.

At least ten counts were recorded for this clonotype. The chain couples TRBV7-2 to TRBJ2-7, with 9 positions matching TRBD2. Germline V gives CDR1 SGHTA, CDR2 FQGNSA. The CDR3 contains 16 residues. With V trimmed by 1 base and J by 11 bases, 15 bases remained unmatched. The CDR3 region is CASSLVDGLAGRGKYF. Here the CDR3 DNA reads TGTGCCAGCAGCTTAGTAGATGGTCTAGCGGGGAGGGGGAAGTACTTC.

The chain employs TRBV4-3 and TRBJ2-7; no reliable D call. CDR3 length: 14 amino acids. Germline lookup yields CDR1 LGHNA and CDR2 YSLEER. V dropped 3 bases and J dropped 0 bases, with 9 bases sitting between them. Written as DNA, the CDR3 is TGCGCCAGCAGCCAGGAGAAAGCCTCCTACGAGCAGTACTTC. This translates into CASSQEKASYEQYF.

V gene TRBV6-1 combines with J gene TRBJ2-3; no clear D. CDR3 length: 13 amino acids. Germline V lookup: CDR1 MNHNS, CDR2 SASEGT. V lost 11 bases and J lost 2, with 14 bases in between. The DNA for the CDR3 is TGTGCCTCGAACCCTGAAAACACAGATACGCAGTATTTT. This encodes CASNPENTDTQYF.

This clonotype was recorded at least ten times. The chain recombines TRBV9 with TRBJ2-1; TRBD2 agrees at 11 bases. Trimming cost V 4 bases and J 8 bases; bases outside gene matches: 8. The CDR3 has 15 residues. The germline V gene encodes CDR1 SGDLS and CDR2 YYNGEE. The CDR3 spells CASSFGTSGQDEQFF. DNA for the CDR3: TGTGCCAGCAGCTTCGGGACTAGCGGTCAAGATGAGCAGTTCTTC.

This clonotype came up many times. The chain joins TRBV20-1 to TRBJ2-7; D not certain. The CDR3 is 14 amino acids. Germline CDR1 and CDR2: DFQATT and SNEGSKA (reference sequence). Trimming removed 0 bases at V and 2 bases at J, with 11 bases between. Written as DNA, the CDR3 is TGCAGTGCTAGAGATTTCGAAGTTGCCTACGAGCAGTACTTC. Protein: CSARDFEVAYEQYF.

This clonotype was found a few times. The chain is built from TRBV7-9 and TRBJ1-2; 7 bases are a match to TRBD1. The length of the CDR3 is 14 residues. Germline trimming cut 6 bases from V and 4 bases from J; bases unmatched to any gene: 8. CDR1 and CDR2 from the germline V gene are SEHNR and FQNEAQ (reference sequence). The CDR3 DNA reads as TGTGCCAGCAGTTCAGGGGGATCGGGCTATGGCTACACCTTC. It yields the protein CASSSGGSGYGYTF. Full variable domain (missing parts from reference TRBV7-9 and TRBJ1-2): DTGVSQNPRHKITKRGQNVTFRCDPISEHNRLYWYRQTLGQGPEFLTYFQNEAQLEKSRLLSDRFSAERPKGSFSTLEIQRTEQGDSAMYLCASSSGGSGYGYTFGSGTRLTVV.

This clonotype was seen at least ten times. The chain joins TRBV28 to TRBJ2-7; 9 nucleotides agree with TRBD2. CDR3 size: 15 residues. V shed 3 bases, J shed 4 bases, and the junction held 7 bases outside the gene matches. Germline V gene lookup returns CDR1 MDHEN and CDR2 SYDVKM. CDR3 amino acids: CASSFRVAGAYEQYF. CDR3 bases: TGTGCCAGCAGTTTTCGGGTAGCGGGAGCTTACGAGCAGTACTTC.

This clonotype was detected only a few times. The chain is built from TRBV5-4 and TRBJ2-1; TRBD2 matches 8 bases. Germline V gene sequence: CDR1 SGHNT, CDR2 YYREEE (reference sequence). J lost 7 bases, V lost 4 bases, and 10 bases had no gene match. The CDR3 consists of 15 residues. CDR3 sequence: CASSGSSGQLNEQFF. The CDR3 region has the DNA TGTGCCAGCAGCGGGTCTAGCGGGCAACTTAATGAGCAGTTCTTC. Using reference TRBV5-4 and TRBJ2-1 for the parts outside the CDR3, the full variable domain is ETGVTQSPTHLIKTRGQQVTLRCSSQSGHNTVSWYQQALGQGPQFIFQYYREEENGRGNFPPRFSGLQFPNYSSELNVNALELDDSALYLCASSGSSGQLNEQFFGPGTRLTVL.